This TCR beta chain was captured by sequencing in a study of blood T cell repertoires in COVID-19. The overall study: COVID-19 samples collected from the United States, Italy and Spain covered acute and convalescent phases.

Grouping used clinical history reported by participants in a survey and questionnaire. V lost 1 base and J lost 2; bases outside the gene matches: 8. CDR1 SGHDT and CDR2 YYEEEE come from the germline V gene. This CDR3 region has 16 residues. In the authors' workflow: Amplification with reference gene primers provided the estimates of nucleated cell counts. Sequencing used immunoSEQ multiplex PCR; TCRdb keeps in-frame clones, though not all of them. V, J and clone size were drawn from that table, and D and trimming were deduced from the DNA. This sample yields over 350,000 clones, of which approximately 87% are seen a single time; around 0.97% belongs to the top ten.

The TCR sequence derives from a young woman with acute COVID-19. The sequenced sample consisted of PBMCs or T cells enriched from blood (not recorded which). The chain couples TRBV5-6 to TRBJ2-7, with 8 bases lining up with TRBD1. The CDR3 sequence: CASSLLPTGVTYEQYF. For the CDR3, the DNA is TGTGCCAGCAGCTTGCTGCCGACAGGGGTGACCTACGAGCAGTACTTC.